This T cell receptor beta chain was captured by sequencing in a study of response to subunit inactivated influenza vaccine. V lost 0 bases to trimming and J lost 1 base, with 12 bases between them. Germline V CDR1 and CDR2: SGHRS, YFSETQ. This CDR3 region has 16 residues. TCRdb processed the RT-PCR reads anew with MiXCR; each CDR3 protein has one entry. This table has around 570,000 distinct CDR3 sequences, approximately 11% appearing once. The data also belong to a second study, concerning T cells expressing NK-cell markers. That paper notes: Generation of TCR beta cDNA was performed by 5'RACE template switching incorporating UMIs. Underlying the TCR beta repertoires were sorted CD3+CD56+NKG2C+, CD3+CD56+NKG2C- and CD3+CD56-NKG2C+ T cells. Several experiments confined sorting to alpha-beta TCR T cells with an anti-gamma-delta TCR antibody.

The chain joins TRBV5-1 to TRBJ2-3; possibly TRBD2 for D (5 bases). This TCR derives from a man aged 45-65 years who received an inactivated influenza vaccine. Sample: PBMCs from blood, taken on the day of vaccination. DNA for the CDR3: TGCGCCAGCAGCTTGGGATTGGTGGGAGGCACAGATACGCAGTATTTT. Protein sequence: CASSLGLVGGTDTQYF.